Below, 7 T cell receptor beta chains from the same sample are listed, as sequenced in a study of cytomegalovirus exposure and HLA in healthy donors. PCR employed 60 Vbeta and 13 Jbeta primers. This table comes from immunoSEQ multiplex PCR, and its TCRdb copy is limited to in-frame clones, with some not included. The table has some 170,000 clones, about three quarters seen once; the top ten hold about 6.4%. Sequenced input: PBMCs. The receptors were gathered from a middle-aged man in good health and CMV-seropositive.

This clone occurred once. The CDR3 bases are TGTGCCAGCAGTACCAGGGGGCGGGATGAGCAGTACTTC. Translation gives CASSTRGRDEQYF. This chain uses TRBV6-1 with TRBJ2-5; 8 nucleotides line up with TRBD1. In germline, CDR1 is MNHNS, CDR2 SASEGT. The CDR3 has 13 amino acids. The ends lost 5 bases at V and 11 bases at J; junction bases unmatched: 10.

The chain carries TRBV4-1 and TRBJ2-5, with TRBD2 matching 14 bases. The CDR3 has 16 amino acids. Germline trimming cut 3 bases from V and 5 bases from J; bases unmatched to any gene: 5. Germline V lookup: CDR1 MGHRA, CDR2 YSYEKL. The CDR3 reads CASSQGLAGEGETQYF. In DNA, the CDR3 is TGCGCCAGCAGCCAGGGACTAGCGGGAGAGGGGGAGACCCAGTACTTC.

This clone was observed a few times. The V and J genes are TRBV4-1 and TRBJ2-2, with TRBD2 matching over 8 bases. Trimming at V came to 11 bases and at J to 5 bases, leaving 10 bases not matched to a gene. CDR1 and CDR2 (germline): MGHRA, YSYEKL. This CDR3 region has 14 residues. The CDR3: CACKRELLTGELFF. The CDR3 DNA is TGCGCCTGTAAGCGGGAGCTGTTAACCGGGGAGCTGTTTTTT.

V is TRBV15 and J is TRBJ1-1; no reliable D call. The CDR3 length is 17 residues. With 0 bases removed from V and 1 base from J, the gap between germline ends came to 15 bases. From germline, CDR1 is LNHNV and CDR2 YYDKDF (reference sequence). In DNA form, the CDR3 reads TGTGCCACCAGCAGAGATGTCCATCGGGAGGCGAACACTGAAGCTTTCTTT. Its protein product is CATSRDVHREANTEAFF. The variable domain in full, with the rest retrieved from reference TRBV15 and TRBJ1-1, is DAMVIQNPRYQVTQFGKPVTLSCSQTLNHNVMYWYQQKSSQAPKLLFHYYDKDFNNEADTPDNFQSRRPNTSFCFLDIRSPGLGDTAMYLCATSRDVHREANTEAFFGQGTRLTVV.

J is TRBJ1-4 and V is TRBV5-1; 7 nucleotides match TRBD1. The CDR3 spans 16 residues. Germline V CDR1 and CDR2: SGHRS, YFSETQ. Trimming at V came to 0 bases and at J to 8 bases, leaving 10 bases not matched to a gene. The CDR3 is CASSLGSAGGWEKLFF. The CDR3 DNA sequence: TGCGCCAGCAGCTTGGGTTCCGCAGGGGGTTGGGAAAAACTGTTTTTT.

This clone was detected a few times. The J gene is TRBJ2-7, the V gene TRBV5-4; possible D gene TRBD2, 5 bases. The CDR3 is 14 residues long. V shed 4 bases and J shed 2 bases, with 13 bases lying between them. Germline CDR1 reads SGHNT; CDR2 reads YYREEE (reference sequence). CDR3 sequence reads: CASSKKRAAYEQYF. CDR3 nucleotide sequence: TGTGCCAGCAGCAAGAAGAGGGCGGCCTACGAGCAGTACTTC.

The gene calls are TRBV4-1 and TRBJ1-3; 9 bases align to TRBD1. The germline CDR1 and CDR2 sequences are MGHRA and YSYEKL. This CDR3 has 16 amino acids. Trimming cost V 4 bases and J 7 bases; bases outside gene matches: 11. This CDR3 is CASSLTSGTGSNTIYF. The CDR3, as DNA: TGCGCCAGCAGCCTCACCTCCGGGACAGGGTCTAACACCATATATTTT.